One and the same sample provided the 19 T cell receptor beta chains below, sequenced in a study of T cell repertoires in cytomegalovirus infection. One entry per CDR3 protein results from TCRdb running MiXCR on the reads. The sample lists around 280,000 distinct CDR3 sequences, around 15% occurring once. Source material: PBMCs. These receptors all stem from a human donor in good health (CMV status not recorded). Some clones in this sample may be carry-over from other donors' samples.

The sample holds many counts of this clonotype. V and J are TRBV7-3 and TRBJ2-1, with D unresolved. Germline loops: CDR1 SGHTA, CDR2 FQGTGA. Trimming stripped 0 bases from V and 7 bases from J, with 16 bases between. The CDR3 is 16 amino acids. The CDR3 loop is CASSLTEDHLQNEQFF. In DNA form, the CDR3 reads TGTGCCAGCAGCTTAACCGAGGACCACCTCCAGAATGAGCAGTTCTTC.

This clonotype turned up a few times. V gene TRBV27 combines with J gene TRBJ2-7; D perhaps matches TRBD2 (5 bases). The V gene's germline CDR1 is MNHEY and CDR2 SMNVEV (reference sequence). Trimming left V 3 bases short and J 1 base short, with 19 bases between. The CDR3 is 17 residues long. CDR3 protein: CASSFQEDRQWSYEQYF. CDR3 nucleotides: TGTGCCAGCAGTTTCCAGGAGGACCGACAATGGTCCTACGAGCAGTACTTC.

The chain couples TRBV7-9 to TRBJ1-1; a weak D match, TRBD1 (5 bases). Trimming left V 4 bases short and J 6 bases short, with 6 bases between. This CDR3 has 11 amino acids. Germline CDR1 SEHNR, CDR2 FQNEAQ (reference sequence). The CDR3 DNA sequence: TGTGCCAGCAGCTCCAGGGCTGAAGCTTTCTTT. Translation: CASSSRAEAFF.

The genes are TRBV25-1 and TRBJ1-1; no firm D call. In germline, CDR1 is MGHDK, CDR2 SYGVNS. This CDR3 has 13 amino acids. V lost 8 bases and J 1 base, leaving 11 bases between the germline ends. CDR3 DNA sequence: TGTGCCAGCTCGCGGACGCCGAACACTGAAGCTTTCTTT. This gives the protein CASSRTPNTEAFF. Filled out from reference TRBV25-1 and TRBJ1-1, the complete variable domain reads EADIYQTPRYLVIGTGKKITLECSQTMGHDKMYWYQQDPGMELHLIHYSYGVNSTEKGDLSSESTVSRIRTEHFPLTLESARPSHTSQYLCASSRTPNTEAFFGQGTRLTVV.

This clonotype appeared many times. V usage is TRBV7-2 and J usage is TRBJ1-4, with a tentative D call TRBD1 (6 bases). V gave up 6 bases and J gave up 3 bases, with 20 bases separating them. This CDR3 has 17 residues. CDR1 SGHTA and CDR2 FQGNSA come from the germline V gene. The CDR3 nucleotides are TGTGCCAGCAGTTTTAGGTCTCGGCAGGGGTCTAATGAAAAACTGTTTTTT. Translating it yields CASSFRSRQGSNEKLFF.

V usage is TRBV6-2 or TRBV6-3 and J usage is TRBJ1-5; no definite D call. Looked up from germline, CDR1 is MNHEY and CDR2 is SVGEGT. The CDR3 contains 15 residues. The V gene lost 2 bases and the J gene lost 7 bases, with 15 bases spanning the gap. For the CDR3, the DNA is TGTGCCAGCAGTTACCGCTGGGAGAGTTGGCAGCCCCAGCATTTT. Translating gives CASSYRWESWQPQHF.

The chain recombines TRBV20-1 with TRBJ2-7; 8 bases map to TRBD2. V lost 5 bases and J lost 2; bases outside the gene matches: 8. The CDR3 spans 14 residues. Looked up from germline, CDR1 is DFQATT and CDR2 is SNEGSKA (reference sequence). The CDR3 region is CSASRREVTYEQYF. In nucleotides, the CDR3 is TGCAGTGCTTCTAGGCGGGAGGTCACCTACGAGCAGTACTTC.

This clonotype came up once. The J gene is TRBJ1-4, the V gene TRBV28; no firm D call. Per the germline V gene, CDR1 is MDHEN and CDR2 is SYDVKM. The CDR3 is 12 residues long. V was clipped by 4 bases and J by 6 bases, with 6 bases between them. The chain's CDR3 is CASSSWDEKLFF. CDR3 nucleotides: TGTGCCAGCAGTTCGTGGGATGAAAAACTGTTTTTT.

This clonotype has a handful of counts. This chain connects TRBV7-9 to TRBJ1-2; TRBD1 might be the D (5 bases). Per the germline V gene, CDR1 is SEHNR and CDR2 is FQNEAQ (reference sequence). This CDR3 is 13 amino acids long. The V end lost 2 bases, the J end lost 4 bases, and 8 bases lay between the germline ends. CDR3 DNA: TGTGCCAGCAGCTTACAGGGTATCTATGGCTACACCTTC. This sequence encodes CASSLQGIYGYTF.

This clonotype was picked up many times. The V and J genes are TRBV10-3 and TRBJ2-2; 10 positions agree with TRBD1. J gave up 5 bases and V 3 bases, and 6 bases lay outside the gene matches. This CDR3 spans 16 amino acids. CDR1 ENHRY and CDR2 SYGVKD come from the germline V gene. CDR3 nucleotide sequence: TGTGCCATCAGTGAAATGACAGGGGGCGAAACCGGGGAGCTGTTTTTT. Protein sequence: CAISEMTGGETGELFF.

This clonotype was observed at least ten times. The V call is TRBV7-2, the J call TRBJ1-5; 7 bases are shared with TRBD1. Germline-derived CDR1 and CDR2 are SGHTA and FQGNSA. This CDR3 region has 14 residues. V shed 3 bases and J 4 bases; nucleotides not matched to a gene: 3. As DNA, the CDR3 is TGTGCCAGCAGCTTGGACAGGCAAAATCAGCCCCAGCATTTT. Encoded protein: CASSLDRQNQPQHF.

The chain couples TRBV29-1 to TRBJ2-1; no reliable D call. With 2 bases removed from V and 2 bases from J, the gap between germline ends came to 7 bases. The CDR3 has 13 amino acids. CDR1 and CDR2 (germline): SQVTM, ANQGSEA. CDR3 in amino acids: CSVEPSTYNEQFF. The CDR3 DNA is TGCAGCGTTGAACCCAGTACCTACAATGAGCAGTTCTTC.

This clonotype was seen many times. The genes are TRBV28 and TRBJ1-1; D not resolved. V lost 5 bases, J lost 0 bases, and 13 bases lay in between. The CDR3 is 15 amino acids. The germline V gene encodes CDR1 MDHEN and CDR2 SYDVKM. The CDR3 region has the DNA TGTGCCAGCAGTACCCAAGAAAGGATGAACACTGAAGCTTTCTTT. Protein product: CASSTQERMNTEAFF.

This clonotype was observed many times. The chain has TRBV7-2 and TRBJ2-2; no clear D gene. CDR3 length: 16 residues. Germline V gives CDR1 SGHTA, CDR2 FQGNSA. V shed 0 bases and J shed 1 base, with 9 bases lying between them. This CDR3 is CASSLAVTVNTGELFF. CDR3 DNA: TGTGCCAGCAGCTTAGCCGTCACCGTGAACACCGGGGAGCTGTTTTTT.

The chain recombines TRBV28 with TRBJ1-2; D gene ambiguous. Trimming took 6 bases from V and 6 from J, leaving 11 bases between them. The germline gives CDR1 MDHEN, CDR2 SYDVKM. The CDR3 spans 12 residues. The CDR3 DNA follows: TGTGCCAGCAGGGACCGCCTCCATGGCTACACCTTC. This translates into CASRDRLHGYTF.

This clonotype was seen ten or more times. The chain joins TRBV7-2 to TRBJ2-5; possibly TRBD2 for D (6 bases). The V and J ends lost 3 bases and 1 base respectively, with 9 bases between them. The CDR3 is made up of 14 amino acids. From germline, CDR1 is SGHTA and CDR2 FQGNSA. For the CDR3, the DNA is TGTGCCAGCAGCTTTGGGGGGTTCCAAGAGACCCAGTACTTC. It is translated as CASSFGGFQETQYF.

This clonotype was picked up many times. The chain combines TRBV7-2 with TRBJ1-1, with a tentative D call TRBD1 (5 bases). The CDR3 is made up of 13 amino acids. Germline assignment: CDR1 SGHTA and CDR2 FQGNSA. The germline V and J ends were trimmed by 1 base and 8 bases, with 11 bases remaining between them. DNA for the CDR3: TGTGCCAGCAGCTTAGAGGCAGGGAAGGAAGCTTTCTTT. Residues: CASSLEAGKEAFF.

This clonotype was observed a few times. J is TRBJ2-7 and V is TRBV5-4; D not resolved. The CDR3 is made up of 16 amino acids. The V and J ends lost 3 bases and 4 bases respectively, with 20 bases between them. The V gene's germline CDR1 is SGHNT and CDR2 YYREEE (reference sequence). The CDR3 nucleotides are TGTGCCAGCAGCTCGCGTTTAGGTCCGGCGGTATACGAGCAGTACTTC. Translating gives CASSSRLGPAVYEQYF.

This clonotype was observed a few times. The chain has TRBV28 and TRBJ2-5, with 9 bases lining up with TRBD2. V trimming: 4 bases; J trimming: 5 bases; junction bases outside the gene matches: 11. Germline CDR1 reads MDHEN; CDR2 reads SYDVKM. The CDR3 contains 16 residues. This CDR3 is CASSSPGSGSGETQYF. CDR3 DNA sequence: TGTGCCAGCAGTTCTCCTGGTAGCGGGAGCGGGGAGACCCAGTACTTC.